This T cell receptor beta chain was observed in a study of blood T cell repertoires in COVID-19. At the level of the study: COVID-19 samples from acute and convalescent phases originated in the United States, Italy and Spain.

This table comes from immunoSEQ multiplex PCR, and its TCRdb copy is limited to in-frame clones, with some not included. The sample records about 140,000 clones, about 79% being singletons. This clone was detected a few times. Per the germline V gene, CDR1 is MNHEY and CDR2 is SVGAGI. J was trimmed by 5 bases and V by 7 bases; bases with no gene match: 6. CDR3 length: 13 amino acids. The source material was PBMCs or T cells enriched from blood (not recorded which). The sequence derives from a woman aged 50 to 60 who had recovered from COVID-19. The J gene is TRBJ2-7, the V gene TRBV6-5; 9 bases match TRBD1. As DNA, the CDR3 is TGTGCCAGCACCGGGACAGGGTTCCACGAGCAGTACTTC. It is translated as CASTGTGFHEQYF.